The rows below give T cell receptor beta chains drawn from one sample of a study of blood T cells in healthy people across ages. TCRdb re-derived calls from the 5' RACE reads in MiXCR, one entry per CDR3 protein. The sample lists approximately 850,000 distinct CDR3 sequences; around two fifths were seen once. The sequencing sample was made of blood. The receptors were sampled from a man between 60 and 75 years old in good health. Each CDR3 is given with its conserved first and last residue. The D gene is left open where the match is weak. Size tells how often a clone was seen (once, few, many) or the class of an expanded clone, and some rows leave it out.

CDR3 DNA,CDR3 protein,D gene,clone size,V gene,J gene
TGTGCCAGCAGCTTGGCCGGACGGCCTAACTATGGCTACACCTTC,CASSLAGRPNYGYTF,NA,few,TRBV5-6,TRBJ1-2
TGCAGCGTTGACAGTGCCAGGGAGACAGATACGCAGTATTTT,CSVDSARETDTQYF,NA,NA,TRBV29-1,TRBJ2-3
TGTGCCAGCAGCAAAATGGACAGCAGTGAGCAGTACTTC,CASSKMDSSEQYF,NA,NA,TRBV7-7,TRBJ2-5
TGTGCCAGCAGCGTAAGCGCAACTAATGAAAAACTGTTTTTT,CASSVSATNEKLFF,NA,few,TRBV9,TRBJ1-4
TGTGCCTGGAGGGACCAGGACCGCCCTTCGAACACTGAAGCTTTCTTT,CAWRDQDRPSNTEAFF,NA,NA,TRBV30,TRBJ1-1
TGCAGTGCCCGAGGGGGTGGGGAACCAGATACGCAGTATTTT,CSARGGGEPDTQYF,NA,NA,TRBV20-1,TRBJ2-3
TGTGCCAGCATCAAGACTAGCGGGGACTACAATGAGCAGTTCTTC,CASIKTSGDYNEQFF,TRBD2,NA,TRBV12-3/TRBV12-4,TRBJ2-1
TGTGCCAGCAGCTTAGCCCCGGGCACCTCCTACGAGCAGTACTTC,CASSLAPGTSYEQYF,NA,NA,TRBV7-2,TRBJ2-7
TGTGCCATCAGTGAGTTTTTAGGGAATTCACCCCTCCACTTT,CAISEFLGNSPLHF,NA,few,TRBV10-3,TRBJ1-6
TGTGCCAGCAGTGAAGGGGTTAAGGCTGAAGCTTTCTTT,CASSEGVKAEAFF,NA,few,TRBV6-1,TRBJ1-1
TGTGCCAGCAGTGAGGACAGGGGCGTTCAGCCCCAGCATTTT,CASSEDRGVQPQHF,TRBD1,NA,TRBV6-1,TRBJ1-5
TGTGTCAGCAGCCTCGGGCTAACCCAATACACAGATACGCAGTATTTT,CVSSLGLTQYTDTQYF,NA,NA,TRBV7-2,TRBJ2-3
TGCAGCGCCACGAAGCGGGGGTTAGATAGCGATGAGCAGTTCTTC,CSATKRGLDSDEQFF,TRBD2,NA,TRBV29-1,TRBJ2-1
TGCAGCTTTGGGGTCGGGGTCACAGATACGCAGTATTTT,CSFGVGVTDTQYF,NA,few,TRBV29-1,TRBJ2-3
TGTGCCAGCAGCTTAGATCCGGGGGCGAGCGAGCAGTACTTC,CASSLDPGASEQYF,NA,few,TRBV7-2,TRBJ2-7
TGCAGTGCCCCCGGGCCCCATGGCGCGAATGAGCAGTACTTC,CSAPGPHGANEQYF,NA,NA,TRBV20-1,TRBJ2-7